This section outlines one TCR beta chain sequence together with its context. This entry is derived from a study of human T cells and chemical hapten exposure. Overall study: Slight differences in pooled library volume were the main source of varying TCR yields across samples.

As to time point: patch test 1, 2 weeks after DPC sensitization. Described treatment: therapeutic diphenylcyclopropenone sensitization with weekly scalp DPC. Blood collection took place prior to placing each patch test. Trimming removed 6 bases from V and 10 bases from J; junction bases left unmatched: 12. This CDR3 comprises 15 residues. Germline-derived CDR1 and CDR2 are MNHNY and SVGAGI (reference sequence). Separate cDNA molecules received unique molecular identifiers, which the library attached to them. TCRdb redid the calling of the RACE reads with MiXCR, one entry per CDR3 protein. Here the sample spans tens of thousands of distinct CDR3 sequences, over 9.5% being singletons.

This sequence originates from a woman in her fifties or sixties with alopecia areata. Some clones in this sample may be carry-over from other donors' samples. V is TRBV6-6 and J is TRBJ2-3, with TRBD2 matching 11 bases. Sequences were derived from whole blood, sampled in connection with sensitization to the hapten diphenylcyclopropenone (DPC). This CDR3 is CASSLPGLAGGAQYF. In DNA, the CDR3 is TGTGCCAGCAGCCTACCCGGACTAGCGGGTGGGGCGCAGTATTTT.